This T cell receptor (beta chain) was sequenced for a study of response to subunit inactivated influenza vaccine. TCRdb itself ran the RT-PCR reads through MiXCR, one entry per CDR3 protein. Among roughly 500,000 distinct CDR3 sequences listed, about 25% were seen once. This clonotype was observed a handful of times. The antigen is unknown. Whole-study results and caveats: Authors suggested each seasonal flu vaccination may recruit only limited numbers of new T cells.

There are 15 residues in the CDR3. Per germline, CDR1 WSHSY and CDR2 SAAADI. V lost 3 bases, J lost 1 base, and 5 bases stayed unmatched. The genes are TRBV10-2 and TRBJ1-1; TRBD1 aligns across 7 bases. Material: CD4+ T cells sorted from PBMCs, obtained 5 days after vaccination. The receptor was derived from a man aged 50-60 years who received an inactivated influenza vaccine. Here the CDR3 reads CASSDLGQTNTEAFF. CDR3 DNA: TGCGCCAGCAGTGACCTGGGACAGACGAACACTGAAGCTTTCTTT.